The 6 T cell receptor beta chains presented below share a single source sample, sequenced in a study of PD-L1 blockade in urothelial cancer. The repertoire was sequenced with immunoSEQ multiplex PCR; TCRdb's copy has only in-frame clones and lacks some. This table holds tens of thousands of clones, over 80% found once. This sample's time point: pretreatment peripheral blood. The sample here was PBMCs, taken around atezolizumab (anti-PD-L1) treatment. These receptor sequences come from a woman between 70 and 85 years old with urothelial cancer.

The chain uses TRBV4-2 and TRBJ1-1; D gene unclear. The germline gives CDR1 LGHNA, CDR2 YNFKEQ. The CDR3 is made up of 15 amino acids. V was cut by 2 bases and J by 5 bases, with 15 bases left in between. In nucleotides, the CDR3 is TGTGCCAGCAGCCAAACTCCGGGGAGGGAAACTGAAGCTTTCTTT. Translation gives CASSQTPGRETEAFF.

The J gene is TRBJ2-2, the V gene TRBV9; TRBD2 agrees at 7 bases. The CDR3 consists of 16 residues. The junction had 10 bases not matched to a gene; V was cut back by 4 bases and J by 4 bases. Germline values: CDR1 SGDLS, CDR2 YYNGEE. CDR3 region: CASSSRGAGVTGELFF. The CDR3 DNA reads TGTGCCAGCAGCTCCCGAGGGGCGGGAGTCACCGGGGAGCTGTTTTTT.

The CDR3: CASSSKGLQGYNSPLHF. CDR3 DNA: TGTGCCAGCAGCTCCAAGGGCCTACAGGGATATAATTCACCCCTCCACTTT. The chain carries TRBV5-4 and TRBJ1-6; a weak D match, TRBD1 (6 bases). There are 17 residues in the CDR3. Germline CDR1 and CDR2: SGHNT and YYREEE (reference sequence). Trimming shortened V by 3 bases and J by 4 bases, and 17 bases separated the two germline ends.

The CDR3 spells CASSLVGDRGQKLFF. CDR3 sequence (DNA): TGCGCCAGCAGCTTGGTGGGGGACAGGGGGCAAAAACTGTTTTTT. The chain uses TRBV5-1 and TRBJ1-4, with 12 nucleotides matching TRBD1. V shed 0 bases, J shed 9 bases, and the junction held 3 bases outside the gene matches. This CDR3 region has 15 residues. Germline lookup yields CDR1 SGHRS and CDR2 YFSETQ.

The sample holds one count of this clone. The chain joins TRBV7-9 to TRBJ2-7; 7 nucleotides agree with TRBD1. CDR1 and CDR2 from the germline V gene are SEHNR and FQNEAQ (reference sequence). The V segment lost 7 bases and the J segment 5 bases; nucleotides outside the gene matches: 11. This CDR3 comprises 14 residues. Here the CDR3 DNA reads TGTGCCAGCAACCTCCGACAGGGCGACGACGAGCAGTACTTC. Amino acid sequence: CASNLRQGDDEQYF.

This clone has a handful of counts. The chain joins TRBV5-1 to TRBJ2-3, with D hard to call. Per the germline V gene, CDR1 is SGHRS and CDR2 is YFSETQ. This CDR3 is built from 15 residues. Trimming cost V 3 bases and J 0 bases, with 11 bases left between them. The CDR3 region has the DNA TGCGCCAGCAGCTCCTCTCCAACTAGCACAGATACGCAGTATTTT. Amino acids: CASSSSPTSTDTQYF. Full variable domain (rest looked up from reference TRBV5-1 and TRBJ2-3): KAGVTQTPRYLIKTRGQQVTLSCSPISGHRSVSWYQQTPGQGLQFLFEYFSETQRNKGNFPGRFSGRQFSNSRSEMNVSTLELGDSALYLCASSSSPTSTDTQYFGPGTRLTVL.